This TCR beta chain was captured by sequencing in a study of blood T cells in healthy people across ages. Through a sample-barcoded 5' primer and a J-beta primer mix, a second PCR was run for about 6 to 12 cycles. TCRdb passed the 5' RACE reads through MiXCR, listing each CDR3 protein once. The sample shows roughly 2 million distinct CDR3 sequences, around 50% of them seen only once. Germline CDR1 reads SGHAT; CDR2 reads FQNNGV. Trimming left V 0 bases short and J 5 bases short, with 6 bases between. The CDR3 runs 13 residues. Sequencing was performed on blood. The sequence came from a woman in her forties in good health. This rearrangement joins TRBV11-2 to TRBJ2-3, with D unclear. The chain's CDR3 is CASSLEAGDTQYF. For the CDR3, the DNA is TGTGCCAGCAGCTTAGAGGCAGGAGATACGCAGTATTTT.